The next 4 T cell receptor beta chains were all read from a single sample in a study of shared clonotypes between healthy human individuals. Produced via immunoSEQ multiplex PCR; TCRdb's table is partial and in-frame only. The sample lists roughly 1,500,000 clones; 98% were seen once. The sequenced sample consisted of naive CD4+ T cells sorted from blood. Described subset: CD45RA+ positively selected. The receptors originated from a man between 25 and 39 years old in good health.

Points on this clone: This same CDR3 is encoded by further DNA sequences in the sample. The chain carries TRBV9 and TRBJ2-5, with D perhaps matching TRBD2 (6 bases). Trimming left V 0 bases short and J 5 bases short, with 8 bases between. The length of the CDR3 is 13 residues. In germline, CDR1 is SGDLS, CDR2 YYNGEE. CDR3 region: CASSVGGVETQYF. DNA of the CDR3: TGTGCCAGCAGCGTAGGGGGGGTGGAGACCCAGTACTTC.

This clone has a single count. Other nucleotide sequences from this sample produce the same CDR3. For the CDR3, the DNA is TGTGCCAGCTCAAAGGGGGGCCAAGAGACCCAGTACTTC. Protein product: CASSKGGQETQYF. This chain uses TRBV18 with TRBJ2-5; D may correspond to TRBD1 or TRBD2 (6 bases each). Germline CDR1 and CDR2: KGHSH and LQKENI. This CDR3 is 13 amino acids long. V dropped 5 bases and J dropped 1 base, with 8 bases sitting between them.

CDR3 bases: TGTGCCAGCAGTGAACGGGTTTTTGCCGCGGGCACTGAAGCTTTCTTT. This sequence encodes CASSERVFAAGTEAFF. The chain recombines TRBV2 with TRBJ1-1; D not resolved. Trimming stripped 2 bases from V and 4 bases from J, with 17 bases between. This CDR3 has 16 amino acids. Germline CDR1 and CDR2: SNHLY and FYNNEI.

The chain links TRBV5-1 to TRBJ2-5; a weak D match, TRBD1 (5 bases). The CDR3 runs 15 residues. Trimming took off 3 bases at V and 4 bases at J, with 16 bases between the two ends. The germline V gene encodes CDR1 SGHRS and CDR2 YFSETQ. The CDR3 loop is CASSWGDQVGETQYF. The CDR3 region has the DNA TGCGCCAGCAGCTGGGGCGACCAGGTGGGAGAGACCCAGTACTTC.